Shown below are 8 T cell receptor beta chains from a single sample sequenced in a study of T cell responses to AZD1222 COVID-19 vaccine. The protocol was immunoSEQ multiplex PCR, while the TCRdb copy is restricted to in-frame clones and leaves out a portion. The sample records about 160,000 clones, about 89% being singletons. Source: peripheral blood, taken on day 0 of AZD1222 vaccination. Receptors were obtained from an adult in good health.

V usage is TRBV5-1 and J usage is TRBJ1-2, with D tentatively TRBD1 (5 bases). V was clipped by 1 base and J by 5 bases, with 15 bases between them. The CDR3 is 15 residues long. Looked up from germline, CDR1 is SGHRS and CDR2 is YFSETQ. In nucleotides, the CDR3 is TGCGCCAGCAGCTTGACGGGGGAGAGGGCTTATGGCTACACCTTC. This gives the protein CASSLTGERAYGYTF.

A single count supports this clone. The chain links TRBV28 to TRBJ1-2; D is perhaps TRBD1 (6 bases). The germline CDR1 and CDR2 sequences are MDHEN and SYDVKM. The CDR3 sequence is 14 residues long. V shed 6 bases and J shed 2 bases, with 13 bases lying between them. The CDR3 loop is CASSQGQGNYGYTF. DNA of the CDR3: TGTGCCAGCAGCCAGGGGCAGGGGAACTATGGCTACACCTTC.

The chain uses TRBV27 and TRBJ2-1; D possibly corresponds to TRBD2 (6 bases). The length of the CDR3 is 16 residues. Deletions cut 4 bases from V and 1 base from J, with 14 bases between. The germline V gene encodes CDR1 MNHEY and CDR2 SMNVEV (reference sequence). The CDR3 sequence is CASSYGGTASYNEQFF. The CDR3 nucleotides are TGTGCCAGCAGTTACGGAGGGACCGCGTCCTACAATGAGCAGTTCTTC.

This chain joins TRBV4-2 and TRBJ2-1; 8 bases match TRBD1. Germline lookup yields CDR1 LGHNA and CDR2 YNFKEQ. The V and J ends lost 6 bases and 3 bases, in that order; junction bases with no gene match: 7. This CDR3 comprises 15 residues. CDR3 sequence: CASRPTGGIYNEQFF. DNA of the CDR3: TGTGCCAGCAGACCAACAGGGGGAATCTACAATGAGCAGTTCTTC.

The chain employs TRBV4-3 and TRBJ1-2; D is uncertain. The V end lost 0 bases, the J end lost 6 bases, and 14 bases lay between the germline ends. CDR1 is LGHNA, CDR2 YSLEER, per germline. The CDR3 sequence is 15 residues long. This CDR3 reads CASSQEYVATDGYTF. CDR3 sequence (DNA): TGCGCCAGCAGCCAAGAATATGTGGCGACCGATGGCTACACCTTC.

CDR3 sequence reads: CASSNRVGEQYF. Here the CDR3 DNA reads TGTGCCAGCAGTAACAGGGTGGGCGAGCAGTACTTC. The chain recombines TRBV12-3 or TRBV12-4 with TRBJ2-7; D may be TRBD1 (6 bases). The CDR3 sequence is 12 residues long. V dropped 5 bases and J dropped 6 bases, with 11 bases sitting between them.

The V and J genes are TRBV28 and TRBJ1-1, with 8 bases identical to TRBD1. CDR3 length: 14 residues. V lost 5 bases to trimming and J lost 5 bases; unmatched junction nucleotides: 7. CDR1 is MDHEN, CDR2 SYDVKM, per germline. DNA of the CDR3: TGTGCCAGCAGTCTACTACAGGGGGAGACTGAAGCTTTCTTT. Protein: CASSLLQGETEAFF.

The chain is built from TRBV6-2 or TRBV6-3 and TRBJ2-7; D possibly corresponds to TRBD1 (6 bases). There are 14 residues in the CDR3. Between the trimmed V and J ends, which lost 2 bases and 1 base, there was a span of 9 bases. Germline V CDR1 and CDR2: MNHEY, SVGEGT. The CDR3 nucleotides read TGTGCCAGCAGTTACCCAGGGACATCCTACGAGCAGTACTTC. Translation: CASSYPGTSYEQYF.